Presented here are 32 T cell receptor beta chains from one specimen sequenced in a study of T cell repertoires in cytomegalovirus infection. TCRdb redid the calling of the reads with MiXCR, one entry per CDR3 protein. In the table there are some 590,000 distinct CDR3 sequences, 35% to 50% of which are singletons. Their specific antigens are unknown. Sequences were derived from cultured PBMCs, sampled from culture after CMV antigen stimulation. The receptors here all came from a human donor in good health (CMV status not recorded). Some clones in this sample may be carry-over from other donors' samples.

The sample holds many counts of this clonotype. The CDR3 reads CASSLQGAGYGYTF. The CDR3 DNA follows: TGTGCCAGCAGCTTACAGGGGGCGGGCTATGGCTACACCTTC. The chain is built from TRBV7-9 and TRBJ1-2; 8 nucleotides agree with TRBD1. V lost 2 bases and J lost 4; bases outside the gene matches: 3. This CDR3 has 14 amino acids. Germline CDR1 and CDR2: SEHNR and FQNEAQ (reference sequence). Supplemented by reference TRBV7-9 and TRBJ1-2, the full variable domain reads DTGVSQNPRHKITKRGQNVTFRCDPISEHNRLYWYRQTLGQGPEFLTYFQNEAQLEKSRLLSDRFSAERPKGSFSTLEIQRTEQGDSAMYLCASSLQGAGYGYTFGSGTRLTVV.

This sequence joins TRBV20-1 and TRBJ2-1; TRBD2 is a possible D gene (5 bases). V was clipped by 0 bases and J by 5 bases, with 8 bases between them. Germline assignment: CDR1 DFQATT and CDR2 SNEGSKA (reference sequence). The CDR3 runs 13 residues. The CDR3 protein is CSARDGIHNEQFF. The CDR3 DNA is TGCAGTGCTAGAGACGGGATCCACAATGAGCAGTTCTTC.

This clonotype was detected a few times. The rearrangement uses TRBV7-9 and TRBJ1-5; D possibly corresponds to TRBD1 (5 bases). There are 13 residues in the CDR3. Germline V gene data show CDR1 as SEHNR and CDR2 as FQNEAQ (reference sequence). With 5 bases removed from V and 6 bases from J, the gap between germline ends came to 11 bases. The CDR3 bases are TGTGCCAGCAGCCCCGGGGGGACTCAGCCCCAGCATTTT. Encoded protein: CASSPGGTQPQHF.

This clonotype has only a few counts. The V call is TRBV20-1, the J call TRBJ1-5, with unresolved D. The CDR3 is 16 residues long. V was trimmed by 1 base and J by 5 bases, leaving 18 bases between them. Germline loops: CDR1 DFQATT, CDR2 SNEGSKA (reference sequence). In nucleotides, the CDR3 is TGCAGTGCTAGAGCCTCGCGCAGGCCCCGGGATCAGCCCCAGCATTTT. Translation gives CSARASRRPRDQPQHF.

The CDR3 nucleotides read TGTGCCAGCAGCCCCCCCGGGGGGAATCCTGGAAACACCATATATTTT. The encoded protein is CASSPPGGNPGNTIYF. The rearrangement uses TRBV11-2 and TRBJ1-3; a possible D gene is TRBD1 (5 bases). V was trimmed by 5 bases and J by 2 bases, leaving 16 bases between them. This CDR3 comprises 16 residues. Germline values: CDR1 SGHAT, CDR2 FQNNGV.

This clonotype was counted only a few times. The chain couples TRBV7-9 to TRBJ2-1, with 9 nucleotides matching TRBD2. Looked up from germline, CDR1 is SEHNR and CDR2 is FQNEAQ (reference sequence). Unmatched junction bases numbered 12, after V lost 8 bases and J lost 4 bases. The CDR3 is 16 amino acids. CDR3 nucleotide sequence: TGTGCCAGCGGCCGACTAGCGGTCAGCTTATACAATGAGCAGTTCTTC. This encodes CASGRLAVSLYNEQFF.

The chain joins TRBV11-2 to TRBJ2-1; tentative D call: TRBD1 (6 bases). Trimming took 5 bases from V and 9 from J, leaving 11 bases between them. The CDR3 runs to 12 residues. CDR1 is SGHAT and CDR2 is FQNNGV in the germline V gene. DNA of the CDR3: TGTGCCAGCAGCAAAACAGGGTTTGAGCAGTTCTTC. The encoded protein is CASSKTGFEQFF.

The genes are TRBV11-2 and TRBJ2-7; 10 bases align to TRBD2. The CDR3 extends over 15 amino acids. Germline loops: CDR1 SGHAT, CDR2 FQNNGV. The V and J ends lost 3 bases and 4 bases, in that order; junction bases with no gene match: 6. The CDR3 sequence: CASSFGSGGWYEQYF. The CDR3 DNA reads TGTGCCAGCAGCTTCGGTAGCGGGGGGTGGTACGAGCAGTACTTC.

V is TRBV12-3 or TRBV12-4 and J is TRBJ2-5, with D perhaps matching TRBD1 (6 bases). This CDR3 spans 11 amino acids. Trimming left V 8 bases short and J 8 bases short, with 12 bases between. The CDR3 region is CASQQGTTQYF. CDR3 DNA: TGTGCCAGCCAACAGGGTACCACCCAGTACTTC.

The chain recombines TRBV19 with TRBJ1-2; D gene ambiguous. The germline V gene encodes CDR1 LNHDA and CDR2 SQIVND (reference sequence). CDR3 length: 14 residues. V was pared by 7 bases and J by 3 bases, with 15 bases between. CDR3 in amino acids: CASNRPFGDYGYTF. The CDR3 region has the DNA TGTGCCAGTAACAGACCGTTCGGGGACTATGGCTACACCTTC.

This chain links TRBV7-2 with TRBJ1-3; D is undetermined. Germline loops: CDR1 SGHTA, CDR2 FQGNSA. The CDR3 loop spans 13 amino acids. Deletions cut 2 bases from V and 4 bases from J, with 6 bases between. The CDR3 DNA follows: TGTGCCAGCAGCTTATCGGGGGGAAACACCATATATTTT. Translating gives CASSLSGGNTIYF.

The chain uses TRBV10-3 and TRBJ2-1, with D unresolved. Germline loops: CDR1 ENHRY, CDR2 SYGVKD. This CDR3 spans 15 amino acids. Trimming took 5 bases from V and 5 from J, leaving 16 bases between them. The CDR3 DNA is TGTGCCATCAGTAACTACCCTCGAGAGAACAATGAGCAGTTCTTC. This translates into CAISNYPRENNEQFF.

The chain is built from TRBV28 and TRBJ1-4, with D possibly being TRBD1 (5 bases). The CDR3 has 12 amino acids. V lost 6 bases to trimming and J lost 7 bases, with 9 bases between them. Germline CDR1 and CDR2: MDHEN and SYDVKM. CDR3 sequence reads: CASRSQGEKLFF. CDR3 nucleotide sequence: TGTGCCAGCAGGAGCCAGGGTGAAAAACTGTTTTTT.

This clonotype turned up a few times. V gene TRBV12-3 or TRBV12-4 combines with J gene TRBJ2-5; D is possibly TRBD2 (6 bases). V lost 2 bases and J 7 bases, leaving 11 bases between the germline ends. CDR3 length: 13 amino acids. The CDR3 nucleotides read TGTGCCAGCAGTTTACGCGGGGCGCGGACCCAGTACTTC. Amino acids: CASSLRGARTQYF.

The chain links TRBV5-4 to TRBJ1-1; 7 bases line up with TRBD1. The ends lost 3 bases at V and 4 bases at J; junction bases unmatched: 12. Germline-derived CDR1 and CDR2 are SGHNT and YYREEE (reference sequence). This CDR3 has 16 residues. CDR3 protein: CASSSKDKGASTEAFF. In DNA, the CDR3 is TGTGCCAGCAGCTCAAAGGACAAGGGGGCGAGCACTGAAGCTTTCTTT.

This clonotype was observed a handful of times. The genes are TRBV12-3 or TRBV12-4 and TRBJ1-3, with D possibly being TRBD1 (6 bases). V was pared by 7 bases and J by 6 bases, with 13 bases between. The CDR3 has 13 amino acids. The CDR3 loop is CASKTGIVNTIYF. In nucleotides, the CDR3 is TGTGCCAGCAAAACAGGGATAGTAAACACCATATATTTT.

This clonotype was detected only a few times. Written as DNA, the CDR3 is TGTGCCAGCAGCAAGGGGAGCGGGACCCAGTACTTC. Residues: CASSKGSGTQYF. The genes are TRBV7-4 and TRBJ2-5; perhaps D is TRBD1 or TRBD2 (5 bases each). The CDR3 has 12 amino acids. Germline V gene lookup returns CDR1 SGHVT and CDR2 SQSDAQ. Trimming left V 5 bases short and J 7 bases short, with 11 bases between. Variable domain in full (rest from reference TRBV7-4 and TRBJ2-5): GAGVSQSPRYKVAKRGRDVALRCDSISGHVTLYWYRQTLGQGSEVLTYSQSDAQRDKSGRPSGRFSAERPERSVSTLKIQRTEQGDSAVYLCASSKGSGTQYFGPGTRLLVL.

The rearrangement links TRBV7-9 to TRBJ1-3; the D gene is possibly TRBD1 (6 bases). V was trimmed by 5 bases and J by 0 bases, leaving 20 bases between them. The CDR3 is 18 residues long. The germline V gene encodes CDR1 SEHNR and CDR2 FQNEAQ (reference sequence). CDR3 sequence: CASSVARVGGLSGNTIYF. The CDR3 coding sequence is TGTGCCAGCAGCGTCGCAAGGGTGGGGGGCCTCTCTGGAAACACCATATATTTT.

This clonotype was found a few times. The gene calls are TRBV11-2 and TRBJ1-2, with 9 nucleotides matching TRBD1. Germline CDR1 reads SGHAT; CDR2 reads FQNNGV. V shed 6 bases, J shed 2 bases, and the junction held 7 bases outside the gene matches. This CDR3 comprises 15 residues. The CDR3, as DNA: TGTGCCAGCAGACGTCCGGGACAGGGAAACTATGGCTACACCTTC. This gives the protein CASRRPGQGNYGYTF.

This chain joins TRBV7-9 and TRBJ1-2; D is possibly TRBD1 (5 bases). Germline lookup yields CDR1 SEHNR and CDR2 FQNEAQ (reference sequence). V lost 4 bases and J 6 bases, leaving 15 bases between the germline ends. There are 14 residues in the CDR3. DNA of the CDR3: TGTGCCAGCAGCTCCGGGGACCTCTGGGATGGCTACACCTTC. It codes for CASSSGDLWDGYTF.

This clonotype appeared a few times. The J gene is TRBJ2-1, the V gene TRBV7-2; no firm D call. There are 16 residues in the CDR3. CDR1 is SGHTA, CDR2 FQGNSA, per germline. V lost 4 bases and J lost 0, with 13 bases in between. DNA of the CDR3: TGTGCCAGCAGCTCTTATAGCACCAGCTCCTACAATGAGCAGTTCTTC. This codes for CASSSYSTSSYNEQFF.

The chain couples TRBV7-9 to TRBJ1-2; the match to TRBD1 covers 7 bases. This CDR3 region has 16 residues. J lost 3 bases, V lost 4 bases, and 11 bases had no gene match. CDR1 is SEHNR and CDR2 is FQNEAQ in the germline V gene (reference sequence). CDR3 nucleotides: TGTGCCAGCAGCTCCAATCACCGGGACAGAGACTATGGCTACACCTTC. It yields the protein CASSSNHRDRDYGYTF.

This rearrangement joins TRBV10-3 to TRBJ2-7; the D gene is possibly TRBD1 (5 bases). The germline gives CDR1 ENHRY, CDR2 SYGVKD. Trimming removed 10 bases from V and 2 bases from J, with 18 bases in between. The CDR3 runs 14 residues. CDR3 coding DNA: TGTGCCACCAGAGACAGAGGTCGCCCCTACGAGCAGTACTTC. It encodes CATRDRGRPYEQYF.

The chain joins TRBV4-1 to TRBJ1-4; D is undetermined. CDR1 is MGHRA, CDR2 YSYEKL, per germline. The CDR3 length is 16 residues. V lost 0 bases and J 2 bases, leaving 10 bases between the germline ends. The CDR3 sequence: CASSQEVSPTNEKLFF. The CDR3 nucleotides read TGCGCCAGCAGCCAAGAAGTTAGTCCGACTAATGAAAAACTGTTTTTT.

The V and J genes are TRBV6-2 or TRBV6-3 and TRBJ2-7; 8 bases are shared with TRBD1. Trimming removed 8 bases from V and 3 bases from J; junction bases left unmatched: 9. The CDR3 runs 14 residues. Germline-derived CDR1 and CDR2 are MNHEY and SVGEGT. The CDR3 DNA reads as TGTGCCAGCCTTCGACAGGGGAAATTCTACGAGCAGTACTTC. This sequence encodes CASLRQGKFYEQYF.

The chain links TRBV24-1 to TRBJ1-1; 10 nucleotides line up with TRBD1. V shed 3 bases and J 4 bases; nucleotides not matched to a gene: 4. CDR1 is KGHDR and CDR2 is SFDVKD in the germline V gene. The CDR3 runs to 15 residues. The CDR3 protein is CATSDPRTGGTEAFF. The CDR3 DNA reads TGTGCCACCAGTGATCCTCGGACAGGGGGCACTGAAGCTTTCTTT.

The chain joins TRBV6-6 to TRBJ1-4; 8 bases map to TRBD1. Trimming removed 5 bases from V and 0 bases from J; junction bases left unmatched: 2. Germline CDR1 is MNHNY and CDR2 is SVGAGI (reference sequence). The CDR3 contains 15 residues. CDR3 residues: CASSDRGATNEKLFF. CDR3 in DNA: TGTGCCAGCAGTGACAGGGGAGCAACTAATGAAAAACTGTTTTTT.

The chain recombines TRBV12-3 or TRBV12-4 with TRBJ2-3, with D unclear. This CDR3 comprises 13 residues. V shed 5 bases and J shed 3 bases, with 9 bases lying between them. The chain's CDR3 is CASSAPYTDTQYF. The DNA of the CDR3 is TGTGCCAGCAGTGCACCTTATACAGATACGCAGTATTTT.

This clonotype has a handful of counts. The V gene is TRBV7-4, the J gene TRBJ2-3, with a possible D match to TRBD2 (5 bases). This CDR3 comprises 13 residues. Germline V gene lookup returns CDR1 SGHVT and CDR2 SQSDAQ. The V and J ends lost 4 bases and 4 bases respectively, with 9 bases between them. The CDR3 DNA reads TGTGCCAGCAGCTGGACTGTATCAGATACGCAGTATTTT. Protein sequence: CASSWTVSDTQYF.

This clonotype was detected many times. The chain carries TRBV7-9 and TRBJ2-3; TRBD2 aligns across 11 bases. V was clipped by 3 bases and J by 2 bases; unmatched bases: 1. Germline V gene data show CDR1 as SEHNR and CDR2 as FQNEAQ (reference sequence). The CDR3 loop spans 15 amino acids. The CDR3 loop reads CASSLGLAATDTQYF. For the CDR3, the DNA is TGTGCCAGCAGCTTGGGACTAGCGGCCACAGATACGCAGTATTTT.

The chain employs TRBV20-1 and TRBJ2-3; weak D call: TRBD2 (5 bases). The germline CDR1 and CDR2 sequences are DFQATT and SNEGSKA (reference sequence). Trimming left V 0 bases short and J 4 bases short, with 14 bases between. The CDR3 runs to 15 residues. In DNA, the CDR3 is TGCAGTGCTAGAGAAAAAGGAGCGGTTGCAGATACGCAGTATTTT. Translation: CSAREKGAVADTQYF.

The chain employs TRBV4-3 and TRBJ2-2; 10 nucleotides match TRBD1. The CDR3 is made up of 15 amino acids. Germline V gene lookup returns CDR1 LGHNA and CDR2 YSLEER. J lost 4 bases, V lost 6 bases, and 5 bases had no gene match. In nucleotides, the CDR3 is TGCGCCAGCAGTGGTCGGGACAGGGGCACCGGGGAGCTGTTTTTT. It is translated as CASSGRDRGTGELFF.